The 32 T cell receptor beta chains below all came from one sample that was sequenced in a study of cytomegalovirus exposure and HLA in healthy donors (dated by TCRdb to the late 2010s). The receptor library was made with the immunoSEQ multiplex PCR assay. For the multiplex PCR, a mixture combining 60 forward primers for TCR Vbeta segments and 13 reverse primers for TCR Jbeta segments was used. TCRdb took over this immuneACCESS table, retaining in-frame rearrangements with V and J assigned. Such tables are incomplete; in checked studies, under half of the missing clones stem from an unresolved V gene, and the remainder is unexplained. The sample includes under 300,000 clones, with around 66% observed a single time. The top ten constitute over 2% of the sample. The sample comprised PBMCs. The receptors originated from a female donor in good health and CMV-seronegative.

V and J are TRBV5-3 and TRBJ1-2; no reliable D call. TRBV5-3 is assigned to the ORF class and has an uncertain function. Trimming took 1 base from V and 2 from J, leaving 18 bases between them. The CDR3 is 17 amino acids. The CDR3 sequence is CARSLFSPGTFNYGYTF. CDR3 nucleotide sequence: TGTGCCAGAAGCTTGTTTAGCCCGGGAACCTTCAACTATGGCTACACCTTC.

V is TRBV5-4 and J is TRBJ2-3, with TRBD1 matching 7 bases. J gave up 2 bases and V 3 bases, and 3 bases lay outside the gene matches. Per germline, CDR1 SGHNT and CDR2 YYREEE (reference sequence). This CDR3 spans 14 amino acids. In DNA, the CDR3 is TGTGCCAGCAGCTCGGGACAGACCACAGATACGCAGTATTTT. The encoded protein is CASSSGQTTDTQYF.

The CDR3 DNA reads as TGTGCCAGCAAGGGGCGGGGAGCATACGAGCAGTACTTC. Encoded protein: CASKGRGAYEQYF. The chain carries TRBV2 and TRBJ2-7; D perhaps matches TRBD2 (6 bases). Germline CDR1 is SNHLY and CDR2 is FYNNEI. CDR3 size: 13 residues. The V end lost 7 bases, the J end lost 4 bases, and 14 bases lay between the germline ends.

V is TRBV5-1 and J is TRBJ2-5; a possible D gene is TRBD2 (5 bases). Germline values: CDR1 SGHRS, CDR2 YFSETQ. Trimming removed 0 bases at V and 5 bases at J, with 11 bases between. CDR3 length: 14 residues. This CDR3 is CASSLVRGRETQYF. The CDR3 DNA sequence: TGCGCCAGCAGCTTGGTTCGGGGTAGGGAGACCCAGTACTTC.

This clone was detected a few times. The chain uses TRBV4-2 and TRBJ2-2; D call uncertain. Deletions cut 2 bases from V and 0 bases from J, with 4 bases between. Germline V gene lookup returns CDR1 LGHNA and CDR2 YNFKEQ. The CDR3 consists of 14 residues. CDR3 nucleotide sequence: TGTGCCAGCAGCCAACTTACGAACACCGGGGAGCTGTTTTTT. It encodes CASSQLTNTGELFF.

This clone was detected once. At one of its ends the junction is not consistent with the germline gene, which may arise from a read error. Other DNA sequences of this sample code for an identical CDR3. This chain links TRBV28 with TRBJ1-2; the D gene is possibly TRBD1 (6 bases). The CDR3 is 13 amino acids. CDR1 and CDR2 from the germline V gene are MDHEN and SYDVKM. The CDR3 bases are TGCGCCAGCAGTTTATTACAGGGACACGGCTACACCTTC. Its translation is CASSLLQGHGYTF.

Of note for this clone: Other DNA sequences of this sample code for an identical CDR3. The chain couples TRBV30 to TRBJ2-2; no clear D gene. The V end was cut by 3 bases, the J end by 9 bases, with 8 bases between. The CDR3 extends over 11 amino acids. Germline V CDR1 and CDR2: GTSNPN, SVGIG (reference sequence). CDR3 nucleotides: TGTGCCTGGAGCCCTACCAGGGAGCTGTTTTTT. Its protein is CAWSPTRELFF. Using reference TRBV30 and TRBJ2-2 for the parts outside the CDR3, the full variable domain is SQTIHQWPATLVQPVGSPLSLECTVEGTSNPNLYWYRQAAGRGLQLLFYSVGIGQISSEVPQNLSASRPQDRQFILSSKKLLLSDSGFYLCAWSPTRELFFGEGSRLTVL.

The V and J genes are TRBV9 and TRBJ2-1; D gene unclear. The CDR3 has 14 amino acids. CDR1 is SGDLS, CDR2 YYNGEE, per germline. Trimming stripped 4 bases from V and 5 bases from J, with 13 bases between. The CDR3 is CASSPPWADNEQFF. The CDR3 region has the DNA TGTGCCAGCAGCCCCCCTTGGGCCGACAATGAGCAGTTCTTC.

CDR3 bases: TGTGCCAGCAGCGACGGCCAGGGTGAAGGTGGCTACACCTTC. The encoded protein is CASSDGQGEGGYTF. This sequence joins TRBV27 and TRBJ1-2; D is perhaps TRBD1 (5 bases). The ends were cut back, 6 bases at V and 7 bases at J, with 18 bases in the middle. The CDR3 loop spans 14 amino acids. Per the germline V gene, CDR1 is MNHEY and CDR2 is SMNVEV (reference sequence).

As concerns this clone: Compared with germline, one end of the junction differs, possibly owing to a read error. The chain has TRBV6-1 and TRBJ2-1; TRBD1 agrees at 10 bases. CDR1 is MNHNS and CDR2 is SASEGT in the germline V gene. This CDR3 spans 15 amino acids. The CDR3 bases are TGTGCCGGCAGTGTTCCGGGACAGGGGACTGGTGAGCAGTTCTTC. This translates into CAGSVPGQGTGEQFF.

There are a few counts of this clone. The chain uses TRBV23-1 and TRBJ2-7, with D perhaps matching TRBD2 (6 bases). TRBV23-1 is identified as an open reading frame with a role that is uncertain. The V end lost 1 base, the J end lost 1 base, and 17 bases lay between the germline ends. This CDR3 comprises 17 residues. The CDR3 DNA follows: TGCGCCAGCAGTCAATTCCCTTACGGGACTGCTTCCTACGAGCAGTACTTC. Translated, it gives CASSQFPYGTASYEQYF.

V usage is TRBV5-6 and J usage is TRBJ2-2; the D is unclear. Germline V lookup: CDR1 SGHDT, CDR2 YYEEEE. The CDR3 spans 14 residues. Trimming stripped 0 bases from V and 7 bases from J, with 10 bases between. CDR3 nucleotide sequence: TGTGCCAGCAGCTTGGTTGGAGCAATCGGGGAGCTGTTTTTT. It specifies CASSLVGAIGELFF. The complete variable domain, with remaining parts taken from reference TRBV5-6 and TRBJ2-2, reads DAGVTQSPTHLIKTRGQQVTLRCSPKSGHDTVSWYQQALGQGPQFIFQYYEEEERQRGNFPDRFSGHQFPNYSSELNVNALLLGDSALYLCASSLVGAIGELFFGEGSRLTVL.

The chain couples TRBV7-9 to TRBJ2-7; a possible D gene is TRBD1 (5 bases). Germline V CDR1 and CDR2: SEHNR, FQNEAQ (reference sequence). V was trimmed by 5 bases and J by 5 bases, leaving 19 bases between them. The CDR3 sequence is 15 residues long. The CDR3 bases are TGTGCCAGCAGCCTCGATGGGGCGCCTGGGGACGAGCAGTACTTC. Protein product: CASSLDGAPGDEQYF.

The chain couples TRBV5-1 to TRBJ2-3, with 7 positions matching TRBD1. V shed 8 bases, J shed 6 bases, and the junction held 12 bases outside the gene matches. The CDR3 runs to 14 residues. Germline assignment: CDR1 SGHRS and CDR2 YFSETQ. CDR3 protein: CASNPGQISDTQYF. The CDR3 coding sequence is TGCGCCAGTAATCCGGGACAGATATCCGATACGCAGTATTTT.

This chain uses TRBV18 with TRBJ2-5; D is perhaps TRBD1 (6 bases). Judging by the DNA end, TRBJ2-7 fits better; the J call may be wrong. Per the germline V gene, CDR1 is KGHSH and CDR2 is LQKENI. The CDR3 is made up of 16 amino acids. The CDR3 reads CASSPSQGLGSYEQYF. The CDR3 DNA is TGTGCCAGCTCACCAAGCCAGGGGTTAGGCTCCTACGAGCAGTACTTC.

V usage is TRBV5-1 and J usage is TRBJ2-2; 11 bases match TRBD2. With V trimmed by 7 bases and J by 3 bases, 11 bases remained unmatched. Germline loops: CDR1 SGHRS, CDR2 YFSETQ. This CDR3 contains 17 residues. CDR3 residues: CASFKGTSGSHTGELFF. The DNA for the CDR3 is TGCGCCAGCTTTAAGGGGACTAGCGGAAGCCACACCGGGGAGCTGTTTTTT.

The sample holds a few counts of this clone. The CDR3 nucleotides read TGTGCCAGCAGCTTCGACGCTAGCGGGGCTATCACAGATACGCAGTATTTT. Its translation is CASSFDASGAITDTQYF. The chain recombines TRBV5-4 with TRBJ2-3; 9 positions agree with TRBD2. This CDR3 has 17 amino acids. Germline values: CDR1 SGHNT, CDR2 YYREEE (reference sequence). The V and J ends lost 2 bases and 2 bases, in that order; junction bases with no gene match: 9. Variable domain in full (rest from reference TRBV5-4 and TRBJ2-3): ETGVTQSPTHLIKTRGQQVTLRCSSQSGHNTVSWYQQALGQGPQFIFQYYREEENGRGNFPPRFSGLQFPNYSSELNVNALELDDSALYLCASSFDASGAITDTQYFGPGTRLTVL.

The chain uses TRBV2 and TRBJ1-5; the match to TRBD1 covers 9 bases. V gave up 5 bases and J gave up 10 bases; unmatched junction bases: 3. Germline-derived CDR1 and CDR2 are SNHLY and FYNNEI. This CDR3 region has 12 residues. CDR3 nucleotides: TGTGCCAGCAGTTCCACAGGGGGCCCCCAGCATTTT. Its translation: CASSSTGGPQHF.

V is TRBV10-1 and J is TRBJ2-2, with 11 bases identical to TRBD2. Unmatched junction bases numbered 7, after V lost 1 base and J lost 3 bases. Germline CDR1 and CDR2: WNHNN and SYGVQD (reference sequence). CDR3 length: 18 residues. The CDR3: CASSEWRLAGGDTGELFF. The CDR3 DNA reads TGCGCCAGCAGTGAGTGGCGGCTAGCGGGAGGAGACACCGGGGAGCTGTTTTTT.

The CDR3 DNA is TGTGCCAGTAGTATAGGAGGTGGAACTGAAGCTTTCTTT. Protein: CASSIGGGTEAFF. V is TRBV19 and J is TRBJ1-1; D gene unclear. The CDR3 is made up of 13 amino acids. Deletions cut 1 base from V and 5 bases from J, with 8 bases between. The germline gives CDR1 LNHDA, CDR2 SQIVND (reference sequence).

The V and J genes are TRBV5-1 and TRBJ2-4, with 7 nucleotides matching TRBD2. Germline CDR1 reads SGHRS; CDR2 reads YFSETQ. This CDR3 region has 15 residues. J gave up 4 bases and V 6 bases, and 10 bases lay outside the gene matches. CDR3 region: CASKAPTSAKNIQYF. Written as DNA, the CDR3 is TGCGCCAGCAAGGCCCCTACTAGCGCTAAAAACATTCAGTACTTC.

The chain joins TRBV27 to TRBJ2-5; D is possibly TRBD2 (6 bases). The J call could be wrong; TRBJ2-7 is a better fit for the DNA end. Germline V gene sequence: CDR1 MNHEY, CDR2 SMNVEV (reference sequence). CDR3 length: 14 residues. The CDR3 sequence: CASSKTSVAYEQYF. CDR3 nucleotide sequence: TGTGCCAGCAGCAAGACTAGTGTTGCCTACGAGCAGTACTTC.

Only a few counts were recorded for this clone. The chain carries TRBV11-1 and TRBJ2-7; 7 nucleotides align to TRBD1. Germline CDR1 and CDR2: SGHAT and FQDESV (reference sequence). The CDR3 contains 14 residues. The trim removed 8 bases at V and 3 bases at J, leaving 10 bases unmatched. The CDR3 DNA is TGTGCCAGCCGTCGGACAGGTGACCGCTACGAGCAGTACTTC. It yields the protein CASRRTGDRYEQYF.

The chain combines TRBV19 with TRBJ2-5; perhaps TRBD1 as D (6 bases). This CDR3 has 14 amino acids. Between the trimmed V and J ends, which lost 5 bases and 5 bases, there was a span of 15 bases. Germline values: CDR1 LNHDA, CDR2 SQIVND (reference sequence). The CDR3 sequence: CASSPNQGTETQYF. CDR3 nucleotides: TGTGCCAGTAGTCCCAACCAGGGGACGGAGACCCAGTACTTC.

The genes are TRBV18 and TRBJ2-7; D gene ambiguous. This CDR3 is built from 14 residues. Trimming shortened V by 5 bases and J by 6 bases, and 17 bases separated the two germline ends. Germline V gene sequence: CDR1 KGHSH, CDR2 LQKENI. Here the CDR3 DNA reads TGTGCCAGCTCAGCAATACTAACCCGGCTCGAGCAGTACTTC. This encodes CASSAILTRLEQYF. Full variable domain (rest looked up from reference TRBV18 and TRBJ2-7): NAGVMQNPRHLVRRRGQEARLRCSPMKGHSHVYWYRQLPEEGLKFMVYLQKENIIDESGMPKERFSAEFPKEGPSILRIQQVVRGDSAAYFCASSAILTRLEQYFGPGTRLTVT.

The chain combines TRBV27 with TRBJ1-1, with a weak D call TRBD1 (6 bases). CDR3 length equals 14 residues. With 2 bases removed from V and 6 bases from J, the gap between germline ends came to 13 bases. Germline loops: CDR1 MNHEY, CDR2 SMNVEV (reference sequence). CDR3 residues: CASSLMGAGAEAFF. The CDR3 nucleotides are TGTGCCAGCAGTTTAATGGGGGCGGGAGCTGAAGCTTTCTTT.

The chain links TRBV12-5 to TRBJ1-5; 12 nucleotides line up with TRBD1. Germline CDR1 and CDR2: LGHNT and FRNRAP. Trimming at V came to 2 bases and at J to 3 bases, leaving 5 bases not matched to a gene. CDR3 size: 17 residues. CDR3 residues: CASGLLLGQGANQPQHF. The CDR3 bases are TGTGCTAGTGGTTTGTTGTTGGGACAGGGGGCCAATCAGCCCCAGCATTTT.

This clone was observed a few times. V gene TRBV6-6 combines with J gene TRBJ1-5, with TRBD1 matching 11 bases. V was clipped by 6 bases and J by 8 bases; unmatched bases: 6. This CDR3 has 14 amino acids. In germline, CDR1 is MNHNY, CDR2 SVGAGI (reference sequence). CDR3 loop: CASRRTGGAEPQHF. As DNA, the CDR3 is TGTGCCAGCAGGAGGACAGGGGGCGCGGAGCCCCAGCATTTT.

This chain uses TRBV19 with TRBJ1-4; TRBD1 might be the D (6 bases). Germline-derived CDR1 and CDR2 are LNHDA and SQIVND (reference sequence). The V and J ends lost 5 bases and 8 bases respectively, with 18 bases between them. The CDR3 consists of 15 residues. The CDR3 DNA follows: TGTGCCAGTAGTGGATTGGGGGGGGCGTTGGAAAAACTGTTTTTT. Its protein product is CASSGLGGALEKLFF. The full variable domain, rest sourced from reference TRBV19 and TRBJ1-4, is DGGITQSPKYLFRKEGQNVTLSCEQNLNHDAMYWYRQDPGQGLRLIYYSQIVNDFQKGDIAEGYSVSREKKESFPLTVTSAQKNPTAFYLCASSGLGGALEKLFFGSGTQLSVL.

This chain links TRBV28 with TRBJ1-1; D possibly corresponds to TRBD1 (5 bases). The length of the CDR3 is 14 residues. V was clipped by 3 bases and J by 5 bases, with 13 bases between them. In germline, CDR1 is MDHEN, CDR2 SYDVKM. The CDR3 region is CASSLLGARTEAFF. The CDR3 bases are TGTGCCAGCAGTTTGTTAGGGGCGCGGACTGAAGCTTTCTTT.

The chain has TRBV7-9 and TRBJ1-2; D call uncertain. From germline, CDR1 is SEHNR and CDR2 FQNEAQ (reference sequence). The V gene lost 2 bases and the J gene lost 0 bases, with 7 bases spanning the gap. This CDR3 has 14 residues. The CDR3 DNA reads TGTGCCAGCAGCTTATCCCTTACTAACTATGGCTACACCTTC. It yields the protein CASSLSLTNYGYTF.

The chain joins TRBV27 to TRBJ2-5; tentative D call: TRBD2 (5 bases). The CDR3 contains 13 residues. Trimming removed 6 bases from V and 5 bases from J, with 13 bases in between. Germline CDR1 is MNHEY and CDR2 is SMNVEV (reference sequence). The CDR3 spells CASSPLAVETQYF. Here the CDR3 DNA reads TGTGCCAGCAGCCCCCTAGCTGTTGAGACCCAGTACTTC.